These T cell receptor beta chains were read from a single sample in a study of spatial heterogeneity in lung cancer. TCRdb passed the 5' RACE reads through MiXCR, listing each CDR3 protein once. The sample lists around 110,000 distinct CDR3 sequences; about 12% were seen once. The specimen was PBMCs, collected at follow-up. These receptors were obtained from a male donor with early-stage non-small cell lung cancer. Both conserved end residues are part of each CDR3. A D gene is named only where the DNA matches it firmly. Clone size is not always given. Where it is, it says once, few, many or a class for expanded clones.

d_gene | j_gene | abundance | v_gene | CDR3aa | CDR3nt
. | TRBJ2-7 | . | TRBV28 | CASSGGIYEQYF | TGTGCCAGCAGTGGCGGAATCTACGAGCAGTACTTC
TRBD1 | TRBJ2-2 | . | TRBV11-2 | CASSYLIGQGNTGELFF | TGTGCCAGCAGCTACTTAATAGGACAGGGCAACACCGGGGAGCTGTTTTTT
TRBD1 | TRBJ1-2 | many | TRBV3-1 | CASSRQGQTNYGYTF | TGTGCCAGCAGCCGACAGGGACAGACAAACTATGGCTACACCTTC
TRBD2 | TRBJ2-5 | . | TRBV7-6 | CASSPNGIAGNLGTQYF | TGTGCCAGCAGCCCCAATGGGATAGCGGGGAACCTGGGGACCCAGTACTTC
. | TRBJ2-6 | many | TRBV11-2 | CASSLVGPRDGRVANVLTF | TGTGCCAGCAGCTTAGTCGGACCCCGGGACGGTCGCGTGGCCAACGTCCTGACTTTC
TRBD1 | TRBJ1-1 | . | TRBV12-3/TRBV12-4 | CASTTGGVNTEAFF | TGTGCCAGCACCACAGGGGGAGTGAACACTGAAGCTTTCTTT
TRBD2 | TRBJ2-3 | few | TRBV20-1 | CSALAGGTDTQYF | TGCAGCGCTTTAGCGGGGGGCACAGATACGCAGTATTTT
. | TRBJ2-7 | . | TRBV20-1 | CSARSPSGVYEQYF | TGCAGTGCTAGGAGTCCCTCCGGGGTTTACGAGCAGTACTTC
. | TRBJ1-5 | once | TRBV19 | CASSIYRDQPQHF | TGTGCCAGTAGTATTTACAGGGATCAGCCCCAGCATTTT
. | TRBJ2-7 | . | TRBV14 | CASSQGGSPYEQYF | TGTGCCAGCAGCCAAGGGGGCAGTCCCTACGAGCAGTACTTC
TRBD1 | TRBJ2-7 | . | TRBV12-3/TRBV12-4 | CASSPTGHSPYEQYF | TGTGCCAGCAGTCCGACAGGGCATAGCCCCTACGAGCAGTACTTC
TRBD1 | TRBJ2-7 | few | TRBV7-2 | CASSPRTGPYEQYF | TGTGCCAGCAGCCCGAGGACAGGTCCCTACGAGCAGTACTTC
. | TRBJ2-1 | large | TRBV10-3 | CAISGARVYNEQFF | TGTGCCATCAGTGGAGCCAGGGTCTACAATGAGCAGTTCTTC
. | TRBJ2-3 | few | TRBV9 | CASSPGGLFTDTQYF | TGTGCCAGCAGCCCTGGGGGGCTCTTCACAGATACGCAGTATTTT
. | TRBJ1-6 | many | TRBV30 | CAWNYMAGSSYNSPLHF | TGTGCCTGGAATTATATGGCAGGGAGCTCCTATAATTCACCCCTCCACTTT
. | TRBJ2-5 | few | TRBV5-1 | CASSLVGARVGETQYF | TGCGCCAGCAGCTTGGTTGGGGCCCGGGTCGGGGAGACCCAGTACTTC
TRBD2 | TRBJ2-1 | many | TRBV20-1 | CSANSGGALNEQFF | TGCAGTGCCAATAGCGGGGGGGCCCTTAATGAGCAGTTCTTC
. | TRBJ2-2 | . | TRBV12-3/TRBV12-4 | CASSFGGRGRELFF | TGTGCCAGCAGTTTTGGAGGAAGGGGGAGGGAGCTGTTTTTT
. | TRBJ1-6 | . | TRBV28 | CASTYRDNSPLHF | TGTGCCAGCACCTACAGGGACAATTCACCCCTCCACTTT
TRBD2 | TRBJ2-3 | few | TRBV6-6 | CASIKDGGAGTDTQYF | TGTGCCAGCATCAAAGACGGGGGGGCCGGCACAGATACGCAGTATTTT
TRBD1 | TRBJ1-6 | . | TRBV2 | CASRPTGTENSPLHF | TGTGCCAGCAGGCCTACCGGGACAGAAAATTCACCCCTCCACTTT
. | TRBJ1-5 | . | TRBV12-3/TRBV12-4 | CASSPTGRQPQHF | TGTGCCAGCAGCCCTACAGGGCGTCAGCCCCAGCATTTT
. | TRBJ2-1 | few | TRBV6-6 | CASSPGGRSSYNEQFF | TGTGCCAGCTCCCCCGGGGGCCGGAGCTCCTACAATGAGCAGTTCTTC
. | TRBJ1-3 | few | TRBV12-3/TRBV12-4 | CASSFSSAGNTIYF | TGTGCCAGCAGTTTTTCCAGCGCTGGAAACACCATATATTTT
. | TRBJ1-4 | few | TRBV2 | CASRSQVEKLFF | TGTGCCAGCAGGTCGCAGGTCGAAAAACTGTTTTTT
. | TRBJ2-5 | . | TRBV9 | CASSAVFGETQYF | TGTGCCAGCAGCGCCGTATTCGGGGAGACCCAGTACTTC
. | TRBJ2-3 | few | TRBV9 | CASQKGSGTDTQYF | TGTGCCAGCCAAAAGGGTTCTGGCACAGATACGCAGTATTTT
. | TRBJ1-1 | few | TRBV3-1 | CASSTLREAFF | TGTGCCAGCAGCACCTTAAGGGAAGCTTTCTTT
TRBD2 | TRBJ2-5 | many | TRBV7-3 | CASSEGLFRQETQYF | TGTGCCAGCAGTGAGGGACTATTTAGGCAAGAGACCCAGTACTTC
. | TRBJ2-2 | few | TRBV24-1 | CATQIAGSNTGELFF | TGTGCCACCCAAATCGCGGGTTCGAACACCGGGGAGCTGTTTTTT
. | TRBJ2-7 | few | TRBV7-9 | CASSSPPLHQPTYEQYF | TGTGCCAGCAGCTCACCTCCTCTCCACCAACCCACCTACGAGCAGTACTTC
TRBD1 | TRBJ2-2 | few | TRBV12-3/TRBV12-4 | CASSPQGKRPGELFF | TGTGCCAGCAGTCCACAGGGGAAACGTCCCGGGGAGCTGTTTTTT
TRBD2 | TRBJ2-1 | . | TRBV20-1 | CSAGRPGLSNEQFF | TGCAGTGCGGGCCGACCGGGACTAAGCAATGAGCAGTTCTTC
TRBD1 | TRBJ2-7 | . | TRBV5-6 | CASSWGQGSLEQYF | TGTGCCAGCAGCTGGGGACAGGGAAGTTTGGAGCAGTACTTC
. | TRBJ1-1 | . | TRBV3-1 | CASSRTSGTEAFF | TGTGCCAGCAGCCGGACCAGCGGAACTGAAGCTTTCTTT
. | TRBJ1-3 | many | TRBV13 | CASSLDLVNTIYF | TGTGCCAGCAGCTTAGACCTTGTAAACACCATATATTTT
. | TRBJ1-4 | many | TRBV7-9 | CATPSREFGEKLFF | TGTGCCACTCCGAGTAGGGAGTTCGGTGAAAAACTGTTTTTT
. | TRBJ2-7 | many | TRBV29-1 | CSVTGLPEGEQYF | TGCAGCGTCACAGGCCTGCCAGAAGGCGAGCAGTACTTC
TRBD2 | TRBJ2-1 | . | TRBV7-2 | CASSFPGGLAKAYNEQFF | TGTGCCAGCAGCTTCCCGGGAGGGCTAGCGAAGGCCTACAATGAGCAGTTCTTC
. | TRBJ2-4 | few | TRBV5-8 | CASSSGNIQYF | TGTGCCAGCAGCTCCGGAAACATTCAGTACTTC
TRBD1 | TRBJ2-2 | . | TRBV24-1 | CATSGGSGQGAFYTGELFF | TGTGCCACCAGTGGAGGAAGTGGACAGGGGGCATTCTACACCGGGGAGCTGTTTTTT
. | TRBJ1-3 | few | TRBV7-2 | CASSLASSGNTIYF | TGTGCCAGCAGCTTGGCCAGCTCAGGAAACACCATATATTTT